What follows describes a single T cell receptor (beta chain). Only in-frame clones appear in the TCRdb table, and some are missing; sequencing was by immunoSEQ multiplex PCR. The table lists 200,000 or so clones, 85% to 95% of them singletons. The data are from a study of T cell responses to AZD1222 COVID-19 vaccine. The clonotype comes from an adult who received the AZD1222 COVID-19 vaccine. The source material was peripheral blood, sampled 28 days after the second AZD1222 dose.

The CDR3 bases are TGTGCCAGCAGCTCGGGACAGGGGGCGGCTTTATCTGAAGCTTTCTTT. It specifies CASSSGQGAALSEAFF. The rearrangement joins TRBV5-5 to TRBJ1-1; 12 bases align to TRBD1. J was trimmed by 6 bases and V by 3 bases; bases with no gene match: 9. The CDR3 consists of 16 residues. Germline values: CDR1 SGHKS, CDR2 YYEKEE (reference sequence).